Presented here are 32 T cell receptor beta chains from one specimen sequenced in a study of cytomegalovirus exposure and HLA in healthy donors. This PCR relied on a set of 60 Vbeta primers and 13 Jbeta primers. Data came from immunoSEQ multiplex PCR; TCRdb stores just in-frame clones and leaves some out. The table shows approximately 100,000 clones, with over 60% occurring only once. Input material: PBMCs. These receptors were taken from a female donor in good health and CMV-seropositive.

As DNA, the CDR3 is TGTGCCAGCAGTCATTCAGGGAACACTGAAGCTTTCTTT. It specifies CASSHSGNTEAFF. The V gene is TRBV6-5, the J gene TRBJ1-1; D unresolved. V lost 5 bases, J lost 1 base, and 8 bases lay in between. This CDR3 region has 13 residues. CDR1 and CDR2 from the germline V gene are MNHEY and SVGAGI.

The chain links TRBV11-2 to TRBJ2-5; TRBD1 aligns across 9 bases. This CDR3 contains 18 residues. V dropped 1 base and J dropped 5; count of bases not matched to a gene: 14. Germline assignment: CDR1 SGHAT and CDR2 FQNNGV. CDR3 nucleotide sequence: TGTGCCAGCAGCTTAGCTATATCACAGGGGGCCGGGCGGGAGACCCAGTACTTC. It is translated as CASSLAISQGAGRETQYF.

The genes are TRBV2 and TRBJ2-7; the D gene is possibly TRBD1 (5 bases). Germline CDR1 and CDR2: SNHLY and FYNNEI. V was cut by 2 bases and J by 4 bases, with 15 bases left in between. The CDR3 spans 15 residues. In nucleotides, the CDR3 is TGTGCCAGCAGTGAAAATTGGGGCCCTGGATACGAGCAGTACTTC. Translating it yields CASSENWGPGYEQYF.

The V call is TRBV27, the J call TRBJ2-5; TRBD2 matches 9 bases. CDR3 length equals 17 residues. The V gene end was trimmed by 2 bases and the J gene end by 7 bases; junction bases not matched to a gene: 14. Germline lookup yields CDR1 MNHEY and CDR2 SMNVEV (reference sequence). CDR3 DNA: TGTGCCAGCAGTTTAAGATTTACGCGGGAGGGCCAGGGGACCCAGTACTTC. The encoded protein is CASSLRFTREGQGTQYF.

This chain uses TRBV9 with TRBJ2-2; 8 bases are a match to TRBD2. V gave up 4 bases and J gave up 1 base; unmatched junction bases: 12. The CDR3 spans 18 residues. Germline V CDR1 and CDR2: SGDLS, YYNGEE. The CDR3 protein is CASSLALLAGMNTGELFF. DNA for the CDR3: TGTGCCAGCAGCCTAGCCCTTTTAGCGGGGATGAACACCGGGGAGCTGTTTTTT.

The CDR3 reads CASSPGGSHRNEQFF. The CDR3 DNA reads TGTGCCAGCTCACCAGGAGGGAGCCACCGAAATGAGCAGTTCTTC. V gene TRBV18 combines with J gene TRBJ2-1, with TRBD2 as a possible D gene (6 bases). Trimming cost V 2 bases and J 7 bases, with 15 bases left between them. The germline V gene has CDR1 KGHSH and CDR2 LQKENI. The CDR3 has 15 residues.

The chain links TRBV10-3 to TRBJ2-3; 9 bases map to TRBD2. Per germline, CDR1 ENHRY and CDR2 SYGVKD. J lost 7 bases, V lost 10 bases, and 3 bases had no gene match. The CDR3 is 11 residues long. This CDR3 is CATLAGNTQYF. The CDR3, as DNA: TGTGCCACCCTAGCGGGGAATACGCAGTATTTT.

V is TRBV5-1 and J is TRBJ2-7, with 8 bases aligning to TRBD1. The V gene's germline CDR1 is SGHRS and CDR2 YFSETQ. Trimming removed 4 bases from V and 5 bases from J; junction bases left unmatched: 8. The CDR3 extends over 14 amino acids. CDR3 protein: CASSQTGQVNEQYF. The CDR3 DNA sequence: TGCGCCAGCAGCCAGACGGGACAGGTCAACGAGCAGTACTTC.

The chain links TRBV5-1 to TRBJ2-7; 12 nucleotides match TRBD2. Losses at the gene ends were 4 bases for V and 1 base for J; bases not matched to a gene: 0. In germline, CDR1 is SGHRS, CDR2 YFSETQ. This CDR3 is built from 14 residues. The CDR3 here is CASSGTSGSYEQYF. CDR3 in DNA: TGCGCCAGCAGCGGGACTAGCGGGTCCTACGAGCAGTACTTC.

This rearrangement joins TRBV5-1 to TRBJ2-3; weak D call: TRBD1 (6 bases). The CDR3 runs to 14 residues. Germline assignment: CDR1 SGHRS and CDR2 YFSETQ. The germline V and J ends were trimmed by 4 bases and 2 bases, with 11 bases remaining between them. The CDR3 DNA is TGCGCCAGCAGCGCCGACAGGAACACAGATACGCAGTATTTT. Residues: CASSADRNTDTQYF.

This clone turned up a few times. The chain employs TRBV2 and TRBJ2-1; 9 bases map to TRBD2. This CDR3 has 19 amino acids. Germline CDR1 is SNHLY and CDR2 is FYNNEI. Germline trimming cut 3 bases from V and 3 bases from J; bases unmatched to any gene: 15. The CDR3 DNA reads TGTGCCAGCAGTGACCGTCTAGCGGGACGTCCCCTGAACTACAATGAGCAGTTCTTC. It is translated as CASSDRLAGRPLNYNEQFF. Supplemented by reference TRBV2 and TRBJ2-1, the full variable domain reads EPEVTQTPSHQVTQMGQEVILRCVPISNHLYFYWYRQILGQKVEFLVSFYNNEISEKSEIFDDQFSVERPDGSNFTLKIRSTKLEDSAMYFCASSDRLAGRPLNYNEQFFGPGTRLTVL.

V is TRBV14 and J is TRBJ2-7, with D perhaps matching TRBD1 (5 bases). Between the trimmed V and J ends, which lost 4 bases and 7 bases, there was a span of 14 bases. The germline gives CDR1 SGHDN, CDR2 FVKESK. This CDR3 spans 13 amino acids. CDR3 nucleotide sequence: TGTGCCAGCAGCCTAAGACAGACTGCGGAGCAGTACTTC. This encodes CASSLRQTAEQYF.

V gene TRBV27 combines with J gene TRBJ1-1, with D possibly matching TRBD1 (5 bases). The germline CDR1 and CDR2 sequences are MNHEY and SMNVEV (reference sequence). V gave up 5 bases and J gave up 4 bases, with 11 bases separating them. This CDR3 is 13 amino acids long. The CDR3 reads CASSPSGGTEAFF. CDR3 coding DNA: TGTGCCAGCAGTCCCTCCGGGGGCACTGAAGCTTTCTTT.

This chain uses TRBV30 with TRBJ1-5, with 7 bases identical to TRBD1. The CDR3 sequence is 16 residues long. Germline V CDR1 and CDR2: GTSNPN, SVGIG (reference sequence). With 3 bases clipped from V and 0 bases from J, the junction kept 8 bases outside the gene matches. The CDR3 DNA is TGTGCCTGGAGCCCAGGGACAGTTTATAGCAATCAGCCCCAGCATTTT. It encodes CAWSPGTVYSNQPQHF.

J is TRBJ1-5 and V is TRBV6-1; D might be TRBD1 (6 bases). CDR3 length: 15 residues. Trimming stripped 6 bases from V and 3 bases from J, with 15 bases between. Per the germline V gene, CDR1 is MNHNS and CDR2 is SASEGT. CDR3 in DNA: TGTGCCAGCAGAGGCAGGGGTGCCCCCAATCAGCCCCAGCATTTT. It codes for CASRGRGAPNQPQHF.

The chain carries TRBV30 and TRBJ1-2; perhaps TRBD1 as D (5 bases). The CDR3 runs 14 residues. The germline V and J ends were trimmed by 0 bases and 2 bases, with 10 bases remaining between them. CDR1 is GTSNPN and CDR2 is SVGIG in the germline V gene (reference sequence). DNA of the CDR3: TGTGCCTGGAGTGTCCCAGGGTCGAACTATGGCTACACCTTC. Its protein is CAWSVPGSNYGYTF.

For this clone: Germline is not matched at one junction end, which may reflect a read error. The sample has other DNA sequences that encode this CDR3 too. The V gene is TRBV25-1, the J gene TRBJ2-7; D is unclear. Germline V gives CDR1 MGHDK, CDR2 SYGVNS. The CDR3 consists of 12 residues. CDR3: CASSEWASPQYF. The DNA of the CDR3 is TGTGCCAGCAGCGAATGGGCCAGTCCGCAGTACTTC.

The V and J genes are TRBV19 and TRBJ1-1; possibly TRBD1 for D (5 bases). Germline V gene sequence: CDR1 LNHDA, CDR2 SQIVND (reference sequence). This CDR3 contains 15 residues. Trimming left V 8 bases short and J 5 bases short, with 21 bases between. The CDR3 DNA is TGTGCCAGTCAGCTTATGGACACCGCGAGGACTGAAGCTTTCTTT. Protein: CASQLMDTARTEAFF. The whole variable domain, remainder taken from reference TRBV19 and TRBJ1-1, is DGGITQSPKYLFRKEGQNVTLSCEQNLNHDAMYWYRQDPGQGLRLIYYSQIVNDFQKGDIAEGYSVSREKKESFPLTVTSAQKNPTAFYLCASQLMDTARTEAFFGQGTRLTVV.

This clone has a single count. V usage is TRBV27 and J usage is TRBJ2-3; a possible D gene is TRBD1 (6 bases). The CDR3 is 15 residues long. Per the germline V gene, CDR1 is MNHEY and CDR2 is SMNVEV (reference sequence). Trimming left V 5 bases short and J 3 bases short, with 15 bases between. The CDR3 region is CASSTPGRGTDTQYF. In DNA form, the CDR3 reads TGTGCCAGCAGTACCCCGGGCAGGGGTACAGATACGCAGTATTTT.

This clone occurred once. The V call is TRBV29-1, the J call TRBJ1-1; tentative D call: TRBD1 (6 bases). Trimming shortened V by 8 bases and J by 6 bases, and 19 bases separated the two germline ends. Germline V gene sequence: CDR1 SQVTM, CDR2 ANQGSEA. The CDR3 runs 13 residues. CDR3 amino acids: CSMGRGSSAEAFF. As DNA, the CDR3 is TGCAGCATGGGCAGGGGATCGAGCGCTGAAGCTTTCTTT.

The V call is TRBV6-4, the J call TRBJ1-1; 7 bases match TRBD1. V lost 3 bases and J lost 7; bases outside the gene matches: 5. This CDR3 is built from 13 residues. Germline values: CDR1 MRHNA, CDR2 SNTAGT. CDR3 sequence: CASSELGQSEAFF. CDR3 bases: TGTGCCAGCAGTGAGTTGGGACAGAGTGAAGCTTTCTTT.

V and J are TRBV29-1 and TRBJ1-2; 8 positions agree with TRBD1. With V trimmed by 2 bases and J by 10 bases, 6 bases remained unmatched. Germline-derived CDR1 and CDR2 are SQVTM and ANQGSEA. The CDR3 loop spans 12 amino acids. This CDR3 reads CSVENSDRAYTF. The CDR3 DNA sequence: TGCAGCGTTGAAAACTCGGACAGGGCCTACACCTTC. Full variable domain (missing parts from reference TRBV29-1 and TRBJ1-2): SAVISQKPSRDICQRGTSLTIQCQVDSQVTMMFWYRQQPGQSLTLIATANQGSEATYESGFVIDKFPISRPNLTFSTLTVSNMSPEDSSIYLCSVENSDRAYTFGSGTRLTVV.

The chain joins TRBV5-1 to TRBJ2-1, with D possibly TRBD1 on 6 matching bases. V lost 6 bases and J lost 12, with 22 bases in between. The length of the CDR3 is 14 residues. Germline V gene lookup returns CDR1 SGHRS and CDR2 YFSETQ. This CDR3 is CASTADSPYGGQFF. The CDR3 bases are TGCGCCAGCACCGCGGACAGCCCCTATGGGGGGCAGTTCTTC. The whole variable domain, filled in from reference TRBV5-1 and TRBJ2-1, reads KAGVTQTPRYLIKTRGQQVTLSCSPISGHRSVSWYQQTPGQGLQFLFEYFSETQRNKGNFPGRFSGRQFSNSRSEMNVSTLELGDSALYLCASTADSPYGGQFFGPGTRLTVL.

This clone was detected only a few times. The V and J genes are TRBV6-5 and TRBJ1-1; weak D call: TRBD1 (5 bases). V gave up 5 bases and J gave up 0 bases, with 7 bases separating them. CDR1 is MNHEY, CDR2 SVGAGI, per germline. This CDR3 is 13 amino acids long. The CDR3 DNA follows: TGTGCCAGCAGTCTGACAGTGAACACTGAAGCTTTCTTT. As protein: CASSLTVNTEAFF.

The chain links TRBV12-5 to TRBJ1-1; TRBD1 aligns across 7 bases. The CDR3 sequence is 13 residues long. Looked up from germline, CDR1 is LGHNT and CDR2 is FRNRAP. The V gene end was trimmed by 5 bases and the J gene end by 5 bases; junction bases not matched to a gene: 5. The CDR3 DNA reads TGTGCTAGTGGTCGCGACAGGGATACTGAAGCTTTCTTT. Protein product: CASGRDRDTEAFF.

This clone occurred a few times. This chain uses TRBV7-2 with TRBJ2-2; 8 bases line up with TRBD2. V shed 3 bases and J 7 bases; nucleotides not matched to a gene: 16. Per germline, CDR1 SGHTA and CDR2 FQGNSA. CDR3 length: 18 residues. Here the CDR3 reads CASSFLSGSQPTGGELFF. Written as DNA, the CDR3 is TGTGCCAGCAGCTTCCTCAGCGGGAGCCAGCCGACGGGCGGGGAGCTGTTTTTT. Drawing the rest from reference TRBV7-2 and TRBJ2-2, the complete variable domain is GAGVSQSPSNKVTEKGKDVELRCDPISGHTALYWYRQSLGQGLEFLIYFQGNSAPDKSGLPSDRFSAERTGGSVSTLTIQRTQQEDSAVYLCASSFLSGSQPTGGELFFGEGSRLTVL.

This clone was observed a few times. CDR3 residues: CASSLGGGLDEQYF. The CDR3 region has the DNA TGTGCCAGCAGCCTCGGGGGGGGCCTGGACGAGCAGTACTTC. J is TRBJ2-7 and V is TRBV11-3; 8 bases match TRBD2. V gave up 5 bases and J gave up 5 bases; unmatched junction bases: 8. Germline assignment: CDR1 SGHNT and CDR2 YENEEA. The CDR3 length is 14 residues.

CDR3 in DNA: TGTGCCAGCAGCCAGACAGCCAAGGGGTATAATTCACCCCTCCACTTT. Translation: CASSQTAKGYNSPLHF. V and J are TRBV14 and TRBJ1-6; D is perhaps TRBD1 (5 bases). V lost 3 bases and J 4 bases, leaving 13 bases between the germline ends. Germline loops: CDR1 SGHDN, CDR2 FVKESK. The CDR3 is 16 amino acids.

The chain's CDR3 is CSVRTGPVGDGYTF. CDR3 sequence (DNA): TGCAGCGTCCGGACAGGGCCGGTTGGCGATGGCTACACCTTC. The chain recombines TRBV29-1 with TRBJ1-2, with 8 bases matching TRBD1. V shed 6 bases and J 6 bases; nucleotides not matched to a gene: 12. In germline, CDR1 is SQVTM, CDR2 ANQGSEA. The CDR3 is 14 residues long.

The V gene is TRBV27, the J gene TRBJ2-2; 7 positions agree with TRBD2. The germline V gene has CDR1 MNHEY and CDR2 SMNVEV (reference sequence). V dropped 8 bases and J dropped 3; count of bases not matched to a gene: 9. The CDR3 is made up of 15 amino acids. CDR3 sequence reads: CASGPWEGHTGELFF. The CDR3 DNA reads TGTGCCAGCGGACCTTGGGAGGGGCACACCGGGGAGCTGTTTTTT.

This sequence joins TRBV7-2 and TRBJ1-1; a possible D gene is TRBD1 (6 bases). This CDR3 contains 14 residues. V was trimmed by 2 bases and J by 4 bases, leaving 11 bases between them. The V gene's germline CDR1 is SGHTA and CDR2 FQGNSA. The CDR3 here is CASSLMDRATEAFF. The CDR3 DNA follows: TGTGCCAGCAGCTTAATGGACAGAGCCACTGAAGCTTTCTTT.

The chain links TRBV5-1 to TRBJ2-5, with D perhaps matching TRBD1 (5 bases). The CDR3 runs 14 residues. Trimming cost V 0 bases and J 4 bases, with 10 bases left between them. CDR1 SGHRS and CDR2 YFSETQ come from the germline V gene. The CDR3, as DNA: TGCGCCAGCAGCTTGGTCGGTCAGGGAGAGACCCAGTACTTC. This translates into CASSLVGQGETQYF.